The next 10 T cell receptor beta chains were all read from a single sample in a study of OX40 agonist ivuxolimab in advanced cancers. Repertoires were generated with immunoSEQ multiplex PCR, while TCRdb's copy carries only in-frame clones and drops some. The table includes some 80,000 clones, around 94% detected once. The material was CD4+ or CD8+ T cells sorted from blood, obtained in a trial of the OX40 agonist ivuxolimab. These receptor sequences come from an adult with an advanced solid tumor such as melanoma, head and neck, liver or kidney cancer.

The V gene is TRBV9, the J gene TRBJ1-2; 9 positions match TRBD1. Germline CDR1 is SGDLS and CDR2 is YYNGEE. V was pared by 3 bases and J by 4 bases, with 7 bases of the junction left unmatched. The CDR3 spans 15 residues. The CDR3 nucleotides are TGTGCCAGCAGCGCCGGGACAGGGAGTCCCTATGGCTACACCTTC. Residues: CASSAGTGSPYGYTF.

This clone was seen just once. The genes are TRBV18 and TRBJ1-3; D is undetermined. V gave up 2 bases and J gave up 1 base, with 9 bases separating them. CDR1 and CDR2 (germline): KGHSH, LQKENI. This CDR3 is 15 amino acids long. CDR3 coding DNA: TGTGCCAGCTCACCAGTGGAGGATTCTGGAAACACCATATATTTT. Protein sequence: CASSPVEDSGNTIYF.

The chain is built from TRBV5-1 and TRBJ1-2; 9 nucleotides agree with TRBD1. Germline-derived CDR1 and CDR2 are SGHRS and YFSETQ. J lost 8 bases, V lost 2 bases, and 4 bases had no gene match. This CDR3 spans 13 amino acids. DNA for the CDR3: TGCGCCAGCAGCTTTTGGGACAGGGCCGGCTACACCTTC. Residues: CASSFWDRAGYTF. The whole variable domain, filled in from reference TRBV5-1 and TRBJ1-2, reads KAGVTQTPRYLIKTRGQQVTLSCSPISGHRSVSWYQQTPGQGLQFLFEYFSETQRNKGNFPGRFSGRQFSNSRSEMNVSTLELGDSALYLCASSFWDRAGYTFGSGTRLTVV.

The rearrangement joins TRBV6-6 to TRBJ1-3; D call uncertain. The CDR3 spans 11 residues. Looked up from germline, CDR1 is MNHNY and CDR2 is SVGAGI (reference sequence). Trimming took off 4 bases at V and 3 bases at J, with 1 base between the two ends. CDR3 in amino acids: CASSFGNTIYF. The CDR3 nucleotides read TGTGCCAGCAGTTTTGGAAACACCATATATTTT.

The chain uses TRBV13 and TRBJ1-5, with D possibly TRBD1 on 5 matching bases. The ends were cut back, 2 bases at V and 4 bases at J, with 9 bases in the middle. Germline CDR1 is PRHDT and CDR2 is FYEKMQ (reference sequence). The CDR3 is 14 amino acids. CDR3 residues: CASSLWGRNQPQHF. CDR3 DNA: TGTGCCAGCAGCTTATGGGGCAGGAATCAGCCCCAGCATTTT.

The chain joins TRBV6-5 to TRBJ2-2; no definite D call. This CDR3 comprises 15 residues. Germline loops: CDR1 MNHEY, CDR2 SVGAGI. The V end lost 0 bases, the J end lost 1 base, and 6 bases lay between the germline ends. CDR3: CASSYSVGNTGELFF. The CDR3 DNA is TGTGCCAGCAGTTACTCAGTGGGGAACACCGGGGAGCTGTTTTTT.

This sequence joins TRBV14 and TRBJ2-7; D gene ambiguous. The CDR3 has 12 residues. V lost 4 bases and J 0 bases, leaving 4 bases between the germline ends. The germline CDR1 and CDR2 sequences are SGHDN and FVKESK. The CDR3 coding sequence is TGTGCCAGCAGCCTATTCTCCTACGAGCAGTACTTC. This encodes CASSLFSYEQYF.

The chain combines TRBV11-2 with TRBJ2-1, with 11 bases aligning to TRBD2. The germline gives CDR1 SGHAT, CDR2 FQNNGV. V shed 1 base, J shed 7 bases, and the junction held 6 bases outside the gene matches. The CDR3 has 16 amino acids. In DNA, the CDR3 is TGTGCCAGCAGCTTAGTAGCGGGGGGGCTCGGTAATGAGCAGTTCTTC. Protein sequence: CASSLVAGGLGNEQFF.

The CDR3 is CSVEVGRGASEPQHF. In DNA, the CDR3 is TGCAGCGTTGAAGTAGGCCGAGGCGCGAGCGAGCCCCAGCATTTT. The chain carries TRBV29-1 and TRBJ1-5, with D hard to call. Germline CDR1 and CDR2: SQVTM and ANQGSEA. Between the trimmed V and J ends, which lost 1 base and 8 bases, there was a span of 18 bases. The CDR3 covers 15 residues.

The rearrangement uses TRBV2 and TRBJ1-3; D unresolved. Trimming left V 0 bases short and J 4 bases short, with 7 bases between. The CDR3 length is 14 residues. Germline CDR1 and CDR2: SNHLY and FYNNEI. Here the CDR3 DNA reads TGTGCCAGCAGTGAAGCGACCTCCGGAAACACCATATATTTT. Translating it yields CASSEATSGNTIYF.